This TCR beta chain was found in a study of T cells in Graves' hyperthyroidism and ophthalmopathy. The study, taken as a whole, reports: Most clonotypes that expanded in the thyroid above 0.001 also showed up in blood.

The source of the PBMCs was around 10 ml of fresh peripheral blood. This clonotype was found many times. What it binds is not known. Amplified regions were TCR beta CDR3 sequences from RNA transcripts. The study used the HTBI primer set for a first-round RT-PCR of the TCR CDR3. TCRdb re-derived calls from the multiplex PCR reads in MiXCR, one entry per CDR3 protein. Of some 350,000 distinct CDR3 sequences listed, roughly 15% are singletons. Sample: blood. This sequence originates from a woman aged 40 to 50 with Graves' ophthalmopathy.

CDR3 residues: CSGTSGRRVDTQYF. As DNA, the CDR3 is TGCAGTGGGACTAGCGGGAGAAGAGTAGATACGCAGTATTTT. This chain joins TRBV20-1 and TRBJ2-3, with 13 bases that match TRBD2. The CDR3 runs to 14 residues. V dropped 7 bases and J dropped 5; count of bases not matched to a gene: 6. The germline V gene has CDR1 DFQATT and CDR2 SNEGSKA (reference sequence).